These T cell receptor beta chains were read from a single sample in a study of coeliac disease. Generated by immunoSEQ multiplex PCR, the TCRdb table keeps only in-frame clones and is missing some. The sample has roughly 3,100 clones; about 73% are singletons. The sequenced sample consisted of intraepithelial lymphocytes from the gut. All receptors derive from a young man with celiac disease on a gluten-free diet. CDR3s include the opening cysteine and the closing phenylalanine or tryptophan. D genes are given only for firm matches. Some rows mark clone size as missing; the rest say once, few, many or name a class of expanded clone.

d_gene | j_gene | abundance | v_gene | CDR3nt | CDR3aa
- | TRBJ1-4 | - | TRBV27 | TGTGCCAGCAAACGACGGGGAACTAATGAAAAACTGTTTTTT | CASKRRGTNEKLFF
- | TRBJ1-2 | - | TRBV6-6 | TGTGCCAGCAGTTACGCCCTAGTCGGCTACACCTTC | CASSYALVGYTF
- | TRBJ1-5 | - | TRBV21-1 | TGTGCCAGCAGCCCCACAAGGCCCCGGGAAGGCGATCAGCCCCAGCATTTT | CASSPTRPREGDQPQHF
- | TRBJ1-2 | once | TRBV5-4 | TGTGCCAGTTTTCGGACAGAGTACTATGGCTACACCTTC | CASFRTEYYGYTF
- | TRBJ2-7 | few | TRBV5-6 | TGTGCCAGCAGCCTCTCCGGGAACGAGCAGTACTTC | CASSLSGNEQYF
- | TRBJ1-6 | - | TRBV6-5 | TGTGCCAGCAGTTACTCGTTCAGATATAATTCACCCCTCCACTTT | CASSYSFRYNSPLHF
- | TRBJ2-3 | - | TRBV4-3 | TGCGCCAGCAGCCAAGAGTCGGGGTTTGGGACAGATACGCAGTATTTT | CASSQESGFGTDTQYF
- | TRBJ1-6 | - | TRBV7-9 | TGTGCCAGCAGCTCCGACACAGGGCACTCACCCCTCCACTTT | CASSSDTGHSPLHF
- | TRBJ2-6 | - | TRBV7-9 | TGTGCCAGCAGCTCTCGGGGGGAGGGACACTCTGGGGCCAACGTCCTGACTTTC | CASSSRGEGHSGANVLTF
- | TRBJ1-5 | once | TRBV6-6 | TGTGCCAGCAGTTCAGGATTATGGCCCCAGCATTTT | CASSSGLWPQHF
- | TRBJ1-1 | - | TRBV4-1 | TGCGCCAGCAGCCAAGAAGGTCCAGGGAGGATGAGGAACACTGAAGCTTTCTTT | CASSQEGPGRMRNTEAFF
TRBD2 | TRBJ2-1 | - | TRBV9 | TGTGCCAGCAGCGTAGCTCAGTGGGGGGGGGATGAGCAGTTCTTC | CASSVAQWGGDEQFF
- | TRBJ2-3 | - | TRBV4-2 | TGTGCCAGCAGCCGGGGGGGCGGCACAGATACGCAGTATTTT | CASSRGGGTDTQYF
TRBD1 | TRBJ1-4 | - | TRBV5-1 | TGCGCCAGCAGCCCAAGGGACAGTAATGAAAAACTGTTTTTT | CASSPRDSNEKLFF
- | TRBJ1-5 | - | TRBV6-5 | TGTGCCAGCAGTTACTCCAGGGATCTCCAGCCCCAGCATTTT | CASSYSRDLQPQHF
TRBD1 | TRBJ2-7 | few | TRBV19 | TGTGCCAGTAGAAAGGGACAGAGCTACGAGCAGTACTTC | CASRKGQSYEQYF
- | TRBJ2-7 | - | TRBV6-1 | TGTGCCAGCTCTGAAGGGGGGGAGGGTCCCTACGAGCAGTACTTC | CASSEGGEGPYEQYF
- | TRBJ1-2 | few | TRBV6-1 | TGTGCCAGCAGTGAAGGAGGCACAGGCTACACCTTC | CASSEGGTGYTF
- | TRBJ1-3 | - | TRBV9 | TGTGCCAGCAGCGTCGGGGACTACGGAAACACCATATATTTT | CASSVGDYGNTIYF
TRBD1 | TRBJ1-1 | - | TRBV7-2 | TGTGCCAGCAGCTTCCGGGACAGGGAATCTGAAGCTTTCTTT | CASSFRDRESEAFF
- | TRBJ1-1 | - | TRBV16 | TGTGCCAGCAGCCAATATCGAGAGCGCACTGAAGCTTTCTTT | CASSQYRERTEAFF
- | TRBJ1-2 | - | TRBV18 | TGTGCCAGCTCACCGGCCGAGATGGGGGGTTACACCTTC | CASSPAEMGGYTF
TRBD1 | TRBJ2-7 | few | TRBV6-5 | TGTGCCAGCACCAATACAGGGGACGAGCAGTACTTC | CASTNTGDEQYF
- | TRBJ2-3 | - | TRBV28 | TGTGCCAGCAGCAGTGGGGAGGATACGCAGTATTTT | CASSSGEDTQYF
- | TRBJ1-1 | - | TRBV27 | TGTGCCAGCAGCTGGGGAGGACAGAACACTGAAGCTTTCTTT | CASSWGGQNTEAFF
TRBD2 | TRBJ2-1 | - | TRBV7-9 | TGTGCCAGCAGCTGGGGACTAGCGGGGGGTTATGAGCAGTTCTTC | CASSWGLAGGYEQFF